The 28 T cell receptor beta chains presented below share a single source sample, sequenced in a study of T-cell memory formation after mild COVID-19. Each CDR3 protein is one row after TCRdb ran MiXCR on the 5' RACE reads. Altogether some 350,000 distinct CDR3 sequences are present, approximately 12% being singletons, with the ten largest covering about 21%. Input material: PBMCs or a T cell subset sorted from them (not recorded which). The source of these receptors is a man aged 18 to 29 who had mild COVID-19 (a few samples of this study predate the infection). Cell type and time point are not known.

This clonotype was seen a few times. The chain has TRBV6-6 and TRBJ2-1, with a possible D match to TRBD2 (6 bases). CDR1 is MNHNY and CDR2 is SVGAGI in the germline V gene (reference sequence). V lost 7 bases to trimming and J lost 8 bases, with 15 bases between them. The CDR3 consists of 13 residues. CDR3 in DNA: TGTGCCAGCATGAAAGCGGAGGGATATGAGCAGTTCTTC. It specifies CASMKAEGYEQFF.

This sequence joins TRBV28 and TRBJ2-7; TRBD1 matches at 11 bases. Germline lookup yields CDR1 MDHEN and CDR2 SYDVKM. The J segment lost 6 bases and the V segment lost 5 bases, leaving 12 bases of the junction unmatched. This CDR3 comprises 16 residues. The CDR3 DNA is TGTGCCAGCAGTACCACCGGGACAGGGGGGATGAGCGAGCAGTACGTC. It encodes CASSTTGTGGMSEQYV.

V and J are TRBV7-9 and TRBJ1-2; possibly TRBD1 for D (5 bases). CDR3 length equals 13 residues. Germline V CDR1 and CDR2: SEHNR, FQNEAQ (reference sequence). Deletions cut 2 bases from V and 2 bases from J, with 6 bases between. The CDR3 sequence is CASSLNRNYGYTF. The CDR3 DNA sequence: TGTGCCAGCAGCTTAAACAGGAACTATGGCTACACCTTC.

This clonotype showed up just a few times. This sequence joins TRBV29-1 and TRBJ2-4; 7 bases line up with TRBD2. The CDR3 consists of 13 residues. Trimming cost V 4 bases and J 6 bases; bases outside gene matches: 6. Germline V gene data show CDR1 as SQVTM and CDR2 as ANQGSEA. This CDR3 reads CSVGGSRGNIQYF. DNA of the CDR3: TGCAGCGTTGGCGGGAGTCGCGGAAACATTCAGTACTTC. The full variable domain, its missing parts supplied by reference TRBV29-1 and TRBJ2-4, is SAVISQKPSRDICQRGTSLTIQCQVDSQVTMMFWYRQQPGQSLTLIATANQGSEATYESGFVIDKFPISRPNLTFSTLTVSNMSPEDSSIYLCSVGGSRGNIQYFGAGTRLSVL.

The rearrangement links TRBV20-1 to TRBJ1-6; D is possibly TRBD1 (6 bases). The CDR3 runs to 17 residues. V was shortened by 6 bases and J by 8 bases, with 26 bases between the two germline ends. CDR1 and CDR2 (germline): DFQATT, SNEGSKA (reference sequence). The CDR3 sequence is CSAPPFGGAKADSPLHF. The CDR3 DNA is TGCAGTGCCCCACCGTTTGGGGGGGCGAAGGCAGATTCACCCCTCCACTTT.

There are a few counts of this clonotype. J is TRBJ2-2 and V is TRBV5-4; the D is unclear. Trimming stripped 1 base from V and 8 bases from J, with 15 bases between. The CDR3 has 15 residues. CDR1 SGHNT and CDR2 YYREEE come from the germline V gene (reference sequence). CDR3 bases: TGTGCCAGCAGCTTGTCTGGCAGCTTCCCGGGGGAGCTGTTTTTT. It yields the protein CASSLSGSFPGELFF.

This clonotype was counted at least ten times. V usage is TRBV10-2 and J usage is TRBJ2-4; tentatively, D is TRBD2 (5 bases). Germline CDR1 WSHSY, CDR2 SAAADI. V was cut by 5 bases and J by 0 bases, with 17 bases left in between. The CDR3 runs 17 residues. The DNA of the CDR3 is TGCGCCAGCAGTAAGAGCCTCATAGGACTAGCCAAAAACATTCAGTACTTC. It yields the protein CASSKSLIGLAKNIQYF.

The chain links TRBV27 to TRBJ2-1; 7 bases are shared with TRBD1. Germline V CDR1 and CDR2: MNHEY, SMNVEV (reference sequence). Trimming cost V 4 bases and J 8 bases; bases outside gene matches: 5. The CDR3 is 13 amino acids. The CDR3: CASSYETGYEQFF. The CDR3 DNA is TGTGCCAGCAGTTATGAGACAGGGTATGAGCAGTTCTTC.

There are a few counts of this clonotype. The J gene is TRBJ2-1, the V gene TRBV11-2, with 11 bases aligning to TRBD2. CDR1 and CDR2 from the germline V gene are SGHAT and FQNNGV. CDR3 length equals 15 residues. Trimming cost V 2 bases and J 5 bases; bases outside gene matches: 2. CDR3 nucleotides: TGTGCCAGCAGCTTACGTAGCGGGGGGGACAATGAGCAGTTCTTC. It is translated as CASSLRSGGDNEQFF.

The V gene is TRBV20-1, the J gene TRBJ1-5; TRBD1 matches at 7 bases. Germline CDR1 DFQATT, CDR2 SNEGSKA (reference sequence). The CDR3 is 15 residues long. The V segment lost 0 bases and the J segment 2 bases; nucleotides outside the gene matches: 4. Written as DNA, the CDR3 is TGCAGTGCTAGAGATTGGACAGGCCGCAATCAGCCCCAGCATTTT. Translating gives CSARDWTGRNQPQHF.

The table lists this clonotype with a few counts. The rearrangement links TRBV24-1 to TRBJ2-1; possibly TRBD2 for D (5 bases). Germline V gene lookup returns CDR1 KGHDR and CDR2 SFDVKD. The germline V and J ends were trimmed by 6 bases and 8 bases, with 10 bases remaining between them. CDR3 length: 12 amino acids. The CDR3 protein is CATSTGVDEQFF. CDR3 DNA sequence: TGTGCCACCAGTACCGGGGTCGATGAGCAGTTCTTC.

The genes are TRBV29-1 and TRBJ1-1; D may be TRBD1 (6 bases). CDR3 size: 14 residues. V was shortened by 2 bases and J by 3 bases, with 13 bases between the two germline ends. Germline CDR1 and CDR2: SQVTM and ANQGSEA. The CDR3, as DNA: TGCAGCGTTGAAAGAGGGGGGCGCGACACTGAAGCTTTCTTT. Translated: CSVERGGRDTEAFF.

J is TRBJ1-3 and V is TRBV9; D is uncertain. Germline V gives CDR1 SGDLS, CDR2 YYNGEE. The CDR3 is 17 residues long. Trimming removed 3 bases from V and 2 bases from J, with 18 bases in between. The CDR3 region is CASSAWAGVGAGNTIYF. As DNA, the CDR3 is TGTGCCAGCAGCGCCTGGGCGGGTGTGGGCGCTGGAAACACCATATATTTT.

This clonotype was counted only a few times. Written as DNA, the CDR3 is TGTGCCACCAGCAGAGATCCCACTAGCGGGGGTCTCTACAATGAGCAGTTCTTC. It translates to CATSRDPTSGGLYNEQFF. The chain links TRBV15 to TRBJ2-1; 11 bases agree with TRBD2. This CDR3 has 18 amino acids. Germline trimming cut 0 bases from V and 3 bases from J; bases unmatched to any gene: 7. Germline-derived CDR1 and CDR2 are LNHNV and YYDKDF (reference sequence).

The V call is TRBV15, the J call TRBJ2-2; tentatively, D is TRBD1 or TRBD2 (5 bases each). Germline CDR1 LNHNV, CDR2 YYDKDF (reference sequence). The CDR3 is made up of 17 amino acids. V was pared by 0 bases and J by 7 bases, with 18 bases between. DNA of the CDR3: TGTGCCACCAGCAGAGATCAGCAGGGAGCAAGGATCGGGGAGCTGTTTTTT. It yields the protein CATSRDQQGARIGELFF.

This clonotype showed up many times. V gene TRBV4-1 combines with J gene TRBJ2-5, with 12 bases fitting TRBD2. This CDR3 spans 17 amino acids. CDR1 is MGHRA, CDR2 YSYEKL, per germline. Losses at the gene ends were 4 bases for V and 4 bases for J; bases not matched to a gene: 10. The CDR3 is CASSPRATSGGRETQYF. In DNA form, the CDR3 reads TGCGCCAGCAGCCCCCGAGCCACTAGCGGGGGGAGAGAGACCCAGTACTTC.

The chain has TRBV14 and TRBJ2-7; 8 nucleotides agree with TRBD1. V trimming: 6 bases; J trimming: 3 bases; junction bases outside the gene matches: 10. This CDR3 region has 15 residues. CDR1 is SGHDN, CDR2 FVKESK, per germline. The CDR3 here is CASRRTGFGLYEQYF. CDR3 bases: TGTGCCAGCAGAAGGACAGGGTTCGGACTCTACGAGCAGTACTTC.

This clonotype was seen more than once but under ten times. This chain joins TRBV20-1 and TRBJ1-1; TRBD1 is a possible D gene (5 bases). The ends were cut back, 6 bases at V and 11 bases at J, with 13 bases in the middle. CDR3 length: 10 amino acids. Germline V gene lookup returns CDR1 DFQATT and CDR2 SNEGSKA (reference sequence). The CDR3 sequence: CSAPRDRAFF. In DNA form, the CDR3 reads TGCAGTGCACCCCGGGACCGGGCTTTCTTT.

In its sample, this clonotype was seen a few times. The CDR3 nucleotides are TGTGCCAGCAGTTACGACCAGGGCCAGCCCCAGCATTTT. Translating gives CASSYDQGQPQHF. The rearrangement links TRBV6-2 or TRBV6-3 to TRBJ1-5; D is perhaps TRBD1 (5 bases). Germline V gene data show CDR1 as MNHEY and CDR2 as SVGEGT. V lost 2 bases to trimming and J lost 7 bases, with 9 bases between them. The CDR3 contains 13 residues.

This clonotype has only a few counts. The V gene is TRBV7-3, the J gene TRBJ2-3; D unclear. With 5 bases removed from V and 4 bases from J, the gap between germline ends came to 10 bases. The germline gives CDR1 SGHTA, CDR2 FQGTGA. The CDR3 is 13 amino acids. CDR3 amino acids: CASSPWQADTQYF. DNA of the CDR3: TGTGCCAGCAGCCCCTGGCAGGCAGATACGCAGTATTTT.

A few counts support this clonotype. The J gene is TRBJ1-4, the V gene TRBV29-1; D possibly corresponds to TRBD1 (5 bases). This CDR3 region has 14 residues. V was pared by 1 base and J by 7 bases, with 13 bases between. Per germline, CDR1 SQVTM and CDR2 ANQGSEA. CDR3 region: CSVEGGVYGEKLFF. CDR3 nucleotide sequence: TGCAGCGTTGAAGGAGGGGTGTATGGTGAAAAACTGTTTTTT.

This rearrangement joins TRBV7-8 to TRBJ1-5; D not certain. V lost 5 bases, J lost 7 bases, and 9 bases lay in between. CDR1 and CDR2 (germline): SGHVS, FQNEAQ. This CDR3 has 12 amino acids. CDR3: CASSEGHQPQHF. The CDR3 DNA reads TGTGCCAGCAGCGAGGGTCACCAGCCCCAGCATTTT.

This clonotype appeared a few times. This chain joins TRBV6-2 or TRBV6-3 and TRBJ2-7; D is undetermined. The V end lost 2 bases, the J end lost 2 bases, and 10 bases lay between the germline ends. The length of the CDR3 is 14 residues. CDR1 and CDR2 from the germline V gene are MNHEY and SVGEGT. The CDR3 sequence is CASSYLSFTYEQYF. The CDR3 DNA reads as TGTGCCAGCAGTTACCTATCCTTTACCTACGAGCAGTACTTC.

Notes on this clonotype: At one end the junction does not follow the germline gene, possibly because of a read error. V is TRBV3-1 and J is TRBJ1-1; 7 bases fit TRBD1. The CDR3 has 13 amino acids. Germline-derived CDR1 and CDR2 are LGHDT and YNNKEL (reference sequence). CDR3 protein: CDSSQGGTAKAFF. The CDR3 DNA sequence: TGTGACAGCAGCCAAGGAGGGACAGCCAAAGCTTTCTTT.

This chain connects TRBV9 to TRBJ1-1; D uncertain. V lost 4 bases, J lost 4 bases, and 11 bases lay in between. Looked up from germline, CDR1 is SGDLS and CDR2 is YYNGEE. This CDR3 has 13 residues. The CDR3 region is CASSSGRVTEAFF. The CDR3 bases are TGTGCCAGCAGCTCGGGGAGGGTCACTGAAGCTTTCTTT. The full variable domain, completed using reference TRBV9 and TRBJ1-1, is DSGVTQTPKHLITATGQRVTLRCSPRSGDLSVYWYQQSLDQGLQFLIQYYNGEERAKGNILERFSAQQFPDLHSELNLSSLELGDSALYFCASSSGRVTEAFFGQGTRLTVV.

In DNA, the CDR3 is TGCAGTGCTAGAGACCCTGAATTAGGGATTACCTACGAGCAGTACTTC. Protein: CSARDPELGITYEQYF. The chain employs TRBV20-1 and TRBJ2-7; D is undetermined. With 0 bases removed from V and 2 bases from J, the gap between germline ends came to 17 bases. Germline V gene sequence: CDR1 DFQATT, CDR2 SNEGSKA (reference sequence). This CDR3 has 16 residues.

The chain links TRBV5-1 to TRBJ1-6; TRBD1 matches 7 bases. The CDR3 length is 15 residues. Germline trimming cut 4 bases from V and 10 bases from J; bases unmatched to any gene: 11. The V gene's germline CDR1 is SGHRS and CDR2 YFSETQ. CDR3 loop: CASSPRQGFVSPLHF. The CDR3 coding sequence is TGCGCCAGCAGCCCCAGACAGGGTTTCGTCTCACCCCTCCACTTT.

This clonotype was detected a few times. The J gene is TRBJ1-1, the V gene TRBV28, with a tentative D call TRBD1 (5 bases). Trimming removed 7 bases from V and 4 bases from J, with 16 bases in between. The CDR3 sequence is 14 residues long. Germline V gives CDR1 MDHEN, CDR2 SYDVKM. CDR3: CASTPGGAFTEAFF. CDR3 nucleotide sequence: TGTGCCAGCACCCCGGGAGGGGCTTTCACTGAAGCTTTCTTT.